This T cell receptor beta chain was recorded in a study of CD8 T cells in ankylosing spondylitis. Findings and limits, study-wide: Previous work reported some of these motif variants in the synovial fluid and blood of reactive arthritis. There was a TCR beta motif, made of several highly homologous variants, that appeared characteristic of ankylosing spondylitis blood. Clones linked to disease were reported to show significant enrichment in matched ankylosing spondylitis synovial fluid. A CD8+ phenotype characterized the disease-linked clones, which were relatively rare in peripheral blood.

Germline loops: CDR1 MDHEN, CDR2 SYDVKM. V was clipped by 3 bases and J by 3 bases, with 18 bases between them. The CDR3 spans 17 residues. In making TCR beta libraries, quantitative 5'-RACE with molecular barcodes was used. TCRdb reanalysed the 5' RACE reads using MiXCR and keeps one entry per CDR3 protein. Found here are under 850,000 distinct CDR3 sequences, 15% to 20% of them singletons; the top ten hold about a fifth. This clonotype occurred a few times. The antigen remains undetermined. V usage is TRBV28 and J usage is TRBJ1-5, with D perhaps TRBD1 (5 bases). The source is a male donor with ankylosing spondylitis. Sequencing used blood, either unsorted or a sorted T cell fraction (not recorded which). CDR3 nucleotides: TGTGCCAGCAGTTTTTCGTGGGGGTCTCCTCCCAATCAGCCCCAGCATTTT. It encodes CASSFSWGSPPNQPQHF.